This TCR beta chain was identified in a study of TIL therapy for anti-PD-1-resistant metastatic lung cancer. Study in general: Progressing patients received lymphodepletion, expanded TIL infusion and IL-2. Patients had a median age of about 55 years (range 38-75). Study results and limitations: After infusion, TIL clonotypes partly replaced peripheral T cells and declined over months. Treatment-naive, never-smoker and oncogene-addicted patients were overrepresented in this highly selected cohort.

Time point here: pre-treatment sample, taken before nivolumab and TIL therapy. CDR1 and CDR2 from the germline V gene are SGHVS and FNYEAQ. Unmatched junction bases numbered 13, after V lost 5 bases and J lost 5 bases. The CDR3 is made up of 17 amino acids. Notes on this clone: The antigen is not known.

Sequencing used immunoSEQ v3. TCRdb's copy holds only in-frame clones and misses some; the assay was immunoSEQ multiplex PCR. Altogether tens of thousands of clones are present, 70% to 85% being singletons, with the ten largest covering around 4.8%. The rearrangement uses TRBV7-6 and TRBJ2-2; 8 bases fit TRBD2. The specimen was blood, collected at baseline. The receptor was derived from a woman between 30 and 80 years old with non-small cell lung cancer. The CDR3 spells CASSPAAAGGGTGELFF. The CDR3 bases are TGTGCCAGCAGCCCAGCAGCGGCGGGAGGAGGGACCGGGGAGCTGTTTTTT.